The source of this TCR beta chain is a study of T-cell reconstitution after alpha-beta-depleted transplantation in children. The CDR3 extends over 14 amino acids. V lost 0 bases to trimming and J lost 2 bases, with 6 bases between them. CDR1 SGHTA and CDR2 FQGNSA come from the germline V gene. It was with unique molecular identifiers that the TCRbeta library was prepared. TCRdb redid the calling of the PCR reads with MiXCR, one entry per CDR3 protein. Among a few hundred thousand distinct CDR3 sequences listed, 9.5% to 13% were seen once. The J gene is TRBJ2-3, the V gene TRBV7-2; D remains unclear. The receptor was derived from a human donor who donated a stem cell graft to a child with acute myeloid leukemia. The material sequenced was PBMCs from the stem cell graft donor, taken from the stem cell graft. The CDR3 protein is CASSLAHTTDTQYF. CDR3 bases: TGTGCCAGCAGCTTAGCCCACACCACAGATACGCAGTATTTT.